There are a few counts of the clone carrying this T cell receptor beta chain. The target antigen is unknown. MiXCR, applied by TCRdb to the PCR reads, yields one record per CDR3 protein. The repertoire holds hundreds of thousands of distinct CDR3 sequences, with 25% as singletons. The data were obtained in a study of molecular identifiers for immune sequencing clone quantification. Study-level findings and limits: Clones carrying above 20 RNA copies accounted for over 99% of effector molecules, under 1% in naive cells.

The source of this sequence is a human donor in good health. Some libraries in this study had Jurkat cell RNA spiked in. The specimen sequenced was naive CD8+ T cells from blood, with Jurkat cell RNA spiked in. The sample's subset: FACS-sorted CD8+CD4-CCR7+CD45RA+ naive T cells.

The CDR3 loop is CASRLTVAGATYEQYF. The CDR3 DNA is TGTGCCAGCAGATTAACAGTAGCGGGAGCGACCTACGAGCAGTACTTC. The chain employs TRBV6-6 and TRBJ2-7; 9 bases align to TRBD2. The trim removed 6 bases at V and 2 bases at J, leaving 11 bases unmatched. Germline V lookup: CDR1 MNHNY, CDR2 SVGAGI (reference sequence). This CDR3 spans 16 amino acids.